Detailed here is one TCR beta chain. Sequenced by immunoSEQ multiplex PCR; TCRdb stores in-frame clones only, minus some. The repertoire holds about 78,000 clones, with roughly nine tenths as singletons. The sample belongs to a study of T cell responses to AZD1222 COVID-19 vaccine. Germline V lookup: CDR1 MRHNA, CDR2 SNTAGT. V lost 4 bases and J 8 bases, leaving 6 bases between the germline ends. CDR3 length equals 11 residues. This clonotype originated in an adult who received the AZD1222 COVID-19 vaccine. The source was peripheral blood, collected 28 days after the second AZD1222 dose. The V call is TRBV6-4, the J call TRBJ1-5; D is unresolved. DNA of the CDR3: TGTGCCAGCAGTGTGGATGAGCCCCAGCATTTT. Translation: CASSVDEPQHF.